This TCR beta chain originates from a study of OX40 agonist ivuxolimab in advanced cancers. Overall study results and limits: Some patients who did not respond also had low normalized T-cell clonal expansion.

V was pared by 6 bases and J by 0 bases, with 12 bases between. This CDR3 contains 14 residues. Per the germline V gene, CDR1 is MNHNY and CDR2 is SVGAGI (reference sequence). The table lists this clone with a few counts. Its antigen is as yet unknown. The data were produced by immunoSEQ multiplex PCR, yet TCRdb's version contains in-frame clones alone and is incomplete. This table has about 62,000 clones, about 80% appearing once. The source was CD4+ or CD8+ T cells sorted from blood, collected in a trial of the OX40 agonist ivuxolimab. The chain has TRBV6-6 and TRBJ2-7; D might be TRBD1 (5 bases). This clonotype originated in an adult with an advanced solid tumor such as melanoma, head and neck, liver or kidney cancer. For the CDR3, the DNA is TGTGCCAGCAGACCCAGGGCAAGCTCCTACGAGCAGTACTTC. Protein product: CASRPRASSYEQYF.